This entry concerns a single T cell receptor beta chain. CDR3 length: 13 amino acids. The junction had 6 bases not matched to a gene; V was cut back by 6 bases and J by 7 bases. CDR1 and CDR2 from the germline V gene are MNHEY and SVGEGT. The source of the sample is a study of T cells in Graves' hyperthyroidism and ophthalmopathy. RNA transcripts served as the template for amplifying TCR beta CDR3 regions. HTBI primers were the set used in a first-round RT-PCR of the TCR CDR3. TCRdb reprocessed the multiplex PCR reads via MiXCR and lists one record per CDR3 protein. The sample shows almost 600,000 distinct CDR3 sequences, about 15% of them seen only once.

The sequenced sample was blood. V and J are TRBV6-2 or TRBV6-3 and TRBJ2-1; TRBD2 agrees at 7 bases. The receptor was derived from a woman aged 25-40 years with Graves' hyperthyroidism that later progressed to Graves' ophthalmopathy. CDR3: CASRTGGSNEQFF. DNA for the CDR3: TGTGCCAGCAGAACCGGCGGGAGTAATGAGCAGTTCTTC.